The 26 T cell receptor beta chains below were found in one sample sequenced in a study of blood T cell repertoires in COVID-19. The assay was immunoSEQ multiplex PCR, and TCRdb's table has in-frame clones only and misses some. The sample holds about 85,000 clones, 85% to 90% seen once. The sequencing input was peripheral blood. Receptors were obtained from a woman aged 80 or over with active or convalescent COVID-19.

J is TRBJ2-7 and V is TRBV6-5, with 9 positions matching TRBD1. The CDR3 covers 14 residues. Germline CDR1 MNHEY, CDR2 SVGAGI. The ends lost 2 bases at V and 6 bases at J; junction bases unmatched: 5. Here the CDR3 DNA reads TGTGCCAGCAGTTACGGGGACAGGGTAGGCGAGCAGTACTTC. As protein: CASSYGDRVGEQYF.

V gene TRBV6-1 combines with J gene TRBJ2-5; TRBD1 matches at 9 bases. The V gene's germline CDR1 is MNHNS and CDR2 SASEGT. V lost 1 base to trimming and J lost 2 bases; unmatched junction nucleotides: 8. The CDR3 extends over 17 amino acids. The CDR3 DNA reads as TGTGCCAGCAGTGAAGGAGTGGACAGGGGTTGGCAAGAGACCCAGTACTTC. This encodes CASSEGVDRGWQETQYF.

The CDR3 sequence: CASCRLPGETQYF. Here the CDR3 DNA reads TGTGCCAGCTGCAGACTGCCGGGAGAGACCCAGTACTTC. The rearrangement links TRBV2 to TRBJ2-5; the D is unclear. Germline-derived CDR1 and CDR2 are SNHLY and FYNNEI. The CDR3 loop spans 13 amino acids. V lost 8 bases to trimming and J lost 4 bases, with 14 bases between them.

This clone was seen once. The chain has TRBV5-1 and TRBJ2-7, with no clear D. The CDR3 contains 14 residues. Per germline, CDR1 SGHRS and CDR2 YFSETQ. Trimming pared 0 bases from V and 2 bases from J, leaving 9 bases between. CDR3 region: CASSLGGGTYEQYF. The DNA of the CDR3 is TGCGCCAGCAGCTTGGGCGGCGGAACCTACGAGCAGTACTTC.

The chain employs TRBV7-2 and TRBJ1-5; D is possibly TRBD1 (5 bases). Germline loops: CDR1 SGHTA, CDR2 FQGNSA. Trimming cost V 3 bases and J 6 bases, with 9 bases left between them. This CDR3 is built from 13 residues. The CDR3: CASSLGGFQPQHF. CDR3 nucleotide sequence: TGTGCCAGCAGCTTGGGGGGGTTTCAGCCCCAGCATTTT.

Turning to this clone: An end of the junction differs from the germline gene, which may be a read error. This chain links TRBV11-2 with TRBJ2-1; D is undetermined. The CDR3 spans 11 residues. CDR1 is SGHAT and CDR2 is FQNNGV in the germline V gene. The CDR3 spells CASSPYNEQFF. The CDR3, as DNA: TGTGCCAGCAGCCCCTATAATGAGCAGTTCTTC.

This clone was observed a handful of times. For the CDR3, the DNA is TGTGCCAGCAGTCCCGGGTATTATGGCTACACCTTC. This codes for CASSPGYYGYTF. The chain couples TRBV6-2 or TRBV6-3 to TRBJ1-2; D gene ambiguous. Germline-derived CDR1 and CDR2 are MNHEY and SVGEGT. The V end was cut by 5 bases, the J end by 5 bases, with 9 bases between. This CDR3 has 12 amino acids.

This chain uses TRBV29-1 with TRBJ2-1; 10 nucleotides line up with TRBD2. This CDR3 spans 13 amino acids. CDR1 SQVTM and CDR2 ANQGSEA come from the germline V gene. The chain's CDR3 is CITTLAGTYEQFF. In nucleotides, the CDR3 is TGCATCACCACACTAGCGGGGACTTATGAGCAGTTCTTC.

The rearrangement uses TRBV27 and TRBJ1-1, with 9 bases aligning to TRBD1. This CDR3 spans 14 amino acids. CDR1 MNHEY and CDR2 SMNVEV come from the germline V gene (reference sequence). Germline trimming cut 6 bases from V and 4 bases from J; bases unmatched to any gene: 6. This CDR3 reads CASRRRQGVTEAFF. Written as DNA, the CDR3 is TGTGCCAGCAGACGACGACAGGGGGTCACTGAAGCTTTCTTT.

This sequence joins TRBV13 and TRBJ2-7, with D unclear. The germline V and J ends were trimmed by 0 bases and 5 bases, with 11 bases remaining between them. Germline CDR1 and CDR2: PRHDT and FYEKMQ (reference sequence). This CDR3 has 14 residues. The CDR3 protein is CASSLGAHRDEQYF. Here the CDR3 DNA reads TGTGCCAGCAGCTTAGGCGCCCATCGGGACGAGCAGTACTTC.

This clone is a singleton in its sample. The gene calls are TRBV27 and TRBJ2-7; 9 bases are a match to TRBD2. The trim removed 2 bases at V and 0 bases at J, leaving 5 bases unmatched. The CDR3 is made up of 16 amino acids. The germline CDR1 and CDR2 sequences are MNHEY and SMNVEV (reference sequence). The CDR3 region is CASSLSSGSGSYEQYF. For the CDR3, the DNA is TGTGCCAGCAGTTTAAGTAGCGGGAGTGGCTCCTACGAGCAGTACTTC.

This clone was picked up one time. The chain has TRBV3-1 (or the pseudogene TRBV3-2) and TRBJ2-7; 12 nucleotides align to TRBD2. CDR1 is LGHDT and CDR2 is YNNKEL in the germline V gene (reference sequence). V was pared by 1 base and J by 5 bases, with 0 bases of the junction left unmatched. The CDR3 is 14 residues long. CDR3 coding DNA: TGTGCCAGCAGCCAAGGACTAGCGGGAGACGAGCAGTACTTC. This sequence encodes CASSQGLAGDEQYF.

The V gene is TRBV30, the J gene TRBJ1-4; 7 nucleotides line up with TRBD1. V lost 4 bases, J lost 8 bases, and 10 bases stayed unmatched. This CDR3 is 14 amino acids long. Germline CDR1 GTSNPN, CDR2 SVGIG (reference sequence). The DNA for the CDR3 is TGTGCCTGGAAGTTGGAGGGGGCCGGGGAAAAACTGTTTTTT. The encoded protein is CAWKLEGAGEKLFF. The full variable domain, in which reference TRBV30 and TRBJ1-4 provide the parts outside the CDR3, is SQTIHQWPATLVQPVGSPLSLECTVEGTSNPNLYWYRQAAGRGLQLLFYSVGIGQISSEVPQNLSASRPQDRQFILSSKKLLLSDSGFYLCAWKLEGAGEKLFFGSGTQLSVL.

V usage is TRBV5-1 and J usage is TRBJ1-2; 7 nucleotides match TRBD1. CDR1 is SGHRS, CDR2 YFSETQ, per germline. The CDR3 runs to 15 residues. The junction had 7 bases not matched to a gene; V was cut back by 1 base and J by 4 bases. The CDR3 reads CASSLRGQDPYGYTF. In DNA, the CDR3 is TGCGCCAGCAGCTTGAGAGGACAGGACCCCTATGGCTACACCTTC.

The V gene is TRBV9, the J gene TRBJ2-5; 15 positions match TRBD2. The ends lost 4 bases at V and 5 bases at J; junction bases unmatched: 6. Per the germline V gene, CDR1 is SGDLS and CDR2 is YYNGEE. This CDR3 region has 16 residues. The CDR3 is CASSRGLAGGWETQYF. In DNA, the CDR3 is TGTGCCAGCAGCCGGGGACTAGCGGGAGGTTGGGAGACCCAGTACTTC.

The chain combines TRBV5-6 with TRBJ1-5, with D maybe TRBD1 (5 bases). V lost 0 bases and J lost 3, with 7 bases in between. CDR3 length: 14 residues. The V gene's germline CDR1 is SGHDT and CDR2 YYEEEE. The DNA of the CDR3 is TGTGCCAGCAGCTTGGGACAGAACAATCAGCCCCAGCATTTT. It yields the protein CASSLGQNNQPQHF.

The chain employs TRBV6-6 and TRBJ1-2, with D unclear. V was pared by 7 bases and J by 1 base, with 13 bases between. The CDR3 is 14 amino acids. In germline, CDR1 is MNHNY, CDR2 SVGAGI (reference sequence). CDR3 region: CASTLEEINYGYTF. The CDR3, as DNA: TGTGCCAGCACCCTCGAGGAGATTAACTATGGCTACACCTTC.

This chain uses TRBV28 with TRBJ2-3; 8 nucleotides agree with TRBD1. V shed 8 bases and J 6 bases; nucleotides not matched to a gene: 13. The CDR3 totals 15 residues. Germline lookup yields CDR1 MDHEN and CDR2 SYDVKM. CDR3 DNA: TGTGCCAGCCTCCCCCAGGGGGCTTTGGGGGATACGCAGTATTTT. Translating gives CASLPQGALGDTQYF.

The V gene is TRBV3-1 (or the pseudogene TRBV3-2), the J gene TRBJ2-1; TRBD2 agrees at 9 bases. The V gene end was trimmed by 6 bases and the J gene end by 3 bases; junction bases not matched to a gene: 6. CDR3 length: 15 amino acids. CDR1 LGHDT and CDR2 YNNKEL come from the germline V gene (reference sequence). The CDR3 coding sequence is TGTGCCAGCAGGGAGACTAGCGGAAACTACAATGAGCAGTTCTTC. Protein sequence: CASRETSGNYNEQFF.

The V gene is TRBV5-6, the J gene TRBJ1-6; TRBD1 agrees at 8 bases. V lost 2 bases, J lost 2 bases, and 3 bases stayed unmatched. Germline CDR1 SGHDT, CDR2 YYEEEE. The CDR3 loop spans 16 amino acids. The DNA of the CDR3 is TGTGCCAGCAGCTTAGGGACAGGAGCCTATAATTCACCCCTCCACTTT. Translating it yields CASSLGTGAYNSPLHF. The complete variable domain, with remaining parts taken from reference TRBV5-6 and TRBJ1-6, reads DAGVTQSPTHLIKTRGQQVTLRCSPKSGHDTVSWYQQALGQGPQFIFQYYEEEERQRGNFPDRFSGHQFPNYSSELNVNALLLGDSALYLCASSLGTGAYNSPLHFGNGTRLTVT.

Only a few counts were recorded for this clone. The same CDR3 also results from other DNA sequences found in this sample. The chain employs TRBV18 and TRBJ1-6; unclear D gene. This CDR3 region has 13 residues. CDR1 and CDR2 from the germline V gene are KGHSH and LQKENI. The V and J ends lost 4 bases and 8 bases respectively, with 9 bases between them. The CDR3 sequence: CASSQGGDSPLHF. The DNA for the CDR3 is TGTGCCAGCTCACAGGGAGGAGATTCACCCCTCCACTTT.

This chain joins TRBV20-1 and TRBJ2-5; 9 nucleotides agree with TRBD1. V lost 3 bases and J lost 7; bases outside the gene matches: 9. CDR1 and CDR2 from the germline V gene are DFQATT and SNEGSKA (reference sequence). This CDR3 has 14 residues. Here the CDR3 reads CSASADRGPGTQYF. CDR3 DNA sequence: TGCAGTGCTAGTGCGGACAGGGGCCCGGGGACCCAGTACTTC.

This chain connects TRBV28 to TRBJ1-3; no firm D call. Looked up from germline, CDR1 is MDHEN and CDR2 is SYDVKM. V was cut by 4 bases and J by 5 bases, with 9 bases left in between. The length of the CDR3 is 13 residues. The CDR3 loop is CASSSGLRNTIYF. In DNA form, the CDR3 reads TGTGCCAGCAGTTCAGGTTTGAGAAACACCATATATTTT.

CDR3 loop: CASTPAGVENEQFF. DNA for the CDR3: TGTGCCAGCACCCCCGCGGGAGTGGAAAATGAGCAGTTCTTC. This rearrangement joins TRBV5-4 to TRBJ2-1, with 7 bases that match TRBD2. The CDR3 length is 14 residues. From germline, CDR1 is SGHNT and CDR2 YYREEE (reference sequence). V lost 6 bases to trimming and J lost 7 bases; unmatched junction nucleotides: 10.

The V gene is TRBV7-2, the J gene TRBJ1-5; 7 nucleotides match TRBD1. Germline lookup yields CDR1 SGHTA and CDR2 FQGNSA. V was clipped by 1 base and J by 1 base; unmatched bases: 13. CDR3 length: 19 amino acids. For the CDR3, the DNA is TGTGCCAGCAGCTTAGTTCGTACAGGGGCGAGAAGAAGCAATCAGCCCCAGCATTTT. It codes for CASSLVRTGARRSNQPQHF.

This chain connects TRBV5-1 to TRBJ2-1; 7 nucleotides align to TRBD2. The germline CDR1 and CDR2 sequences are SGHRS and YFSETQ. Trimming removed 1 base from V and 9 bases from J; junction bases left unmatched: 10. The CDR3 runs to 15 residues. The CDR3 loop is CASSLWGGGEGEQFF. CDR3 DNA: TGCGCCAGCAGCTTGTGGGGCGGGGGAGAGGGTGAGCAGTTCTTC.